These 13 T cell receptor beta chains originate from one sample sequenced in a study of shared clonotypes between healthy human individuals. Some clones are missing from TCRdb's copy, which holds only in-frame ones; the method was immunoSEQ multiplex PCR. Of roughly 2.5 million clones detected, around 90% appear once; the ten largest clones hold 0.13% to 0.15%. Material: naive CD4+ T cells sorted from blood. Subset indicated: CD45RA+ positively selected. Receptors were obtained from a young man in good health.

This CDR3 is CASRDRVLDGYTF. CDR3 in DNA: TGTGCCAGCAGAGACAGGGTACTCGATGGCTACACCTTC. The genes are TRBV6-5 and TRBJ1-2, with 7 bases matching TRBD1. This CDR3 is built from 13 residues. Germline CDR1 MNHEY, CDR2 SVGAGI. Losses at the gene ends were 6 bases for V and 6 bases for J; bases not matched to a gene: 7.

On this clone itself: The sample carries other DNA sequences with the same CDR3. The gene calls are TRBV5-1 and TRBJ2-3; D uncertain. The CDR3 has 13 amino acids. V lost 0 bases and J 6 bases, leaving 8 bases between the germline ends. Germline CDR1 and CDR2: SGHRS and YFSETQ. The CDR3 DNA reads TGCGCCAGCAGCTTGGCCTCCCCCGATACGCAGTATTTT. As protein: CASSLASPDTQYF.

CDR3 nucleotide sequence: TGTGCCATCTCATCCGGTGCGCCCTACAATGAGCAGTTCTTC. Residues: CAISSGAPYNEQFF. The chain carries TRBV6-1 and TRBJ2-1; D uncertain. Germline lookup yields CDR1 MNHNS and CDR2 SASEGT. The CDR3 is 14 amino acids. The V end lost 10 bases, the J end lost 2 bases, and 15 bases lay between the germline ends.

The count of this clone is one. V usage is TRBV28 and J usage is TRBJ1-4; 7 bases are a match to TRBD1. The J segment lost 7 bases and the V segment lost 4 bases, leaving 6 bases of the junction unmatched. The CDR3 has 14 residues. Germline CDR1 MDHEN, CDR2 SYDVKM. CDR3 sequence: CASSSPGGSEKLFF. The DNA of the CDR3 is TGTGCCAGCAGTTCCCCAGGGGGTAGTGAAAAACTGTTTTTT.

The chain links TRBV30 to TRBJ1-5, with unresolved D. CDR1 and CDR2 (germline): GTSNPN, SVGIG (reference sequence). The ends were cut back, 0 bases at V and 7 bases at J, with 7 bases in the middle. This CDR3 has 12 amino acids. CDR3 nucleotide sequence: TGTGCCTGGAGTGTACAGTTACAGCCCCAGCATTTT. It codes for CAWSVQLQPQHF.

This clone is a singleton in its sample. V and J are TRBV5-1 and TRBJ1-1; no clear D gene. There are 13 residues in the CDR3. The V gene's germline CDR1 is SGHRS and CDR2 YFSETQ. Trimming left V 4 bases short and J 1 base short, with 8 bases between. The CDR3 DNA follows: TGCGCCAGCAGCCAGCCGGGGAACACTGAAGCTTTCTTT. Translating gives CASSQPGNTEAFF.

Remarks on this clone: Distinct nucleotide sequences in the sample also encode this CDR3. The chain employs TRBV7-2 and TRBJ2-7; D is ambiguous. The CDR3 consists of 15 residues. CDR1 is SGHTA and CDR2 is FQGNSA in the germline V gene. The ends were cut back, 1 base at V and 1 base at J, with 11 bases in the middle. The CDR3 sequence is CASSLEGGSSYEQYF. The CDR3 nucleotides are TGTGCCAGCAGCTTAGAAGGCGGCAGTTCCTACGAGCAGTACTTC.

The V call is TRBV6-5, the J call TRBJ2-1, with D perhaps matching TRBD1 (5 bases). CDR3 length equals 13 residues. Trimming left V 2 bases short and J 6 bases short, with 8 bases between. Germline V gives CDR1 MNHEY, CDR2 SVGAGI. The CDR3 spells CASSYPGANEQFF. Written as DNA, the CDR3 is TGTGCCAGCAGTTACCCTGGGGCCAATGAGCAGTTCTTC.

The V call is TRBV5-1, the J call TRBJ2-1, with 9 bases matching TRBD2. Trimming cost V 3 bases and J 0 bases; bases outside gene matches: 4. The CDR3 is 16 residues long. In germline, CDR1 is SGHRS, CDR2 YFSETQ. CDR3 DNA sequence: TGCGCCAGCAGCTCTTTTAGCGGGGGCTCCTACAATGAGCAGTTCTTC. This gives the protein CASSSFSGGSYNEQFF.

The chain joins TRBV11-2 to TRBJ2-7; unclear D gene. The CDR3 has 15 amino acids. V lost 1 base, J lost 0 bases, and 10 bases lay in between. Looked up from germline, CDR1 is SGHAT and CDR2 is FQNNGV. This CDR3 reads CASSLGGANSYEQYF. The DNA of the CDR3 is TGTGCCAGCAGCTTAGGAGGCGCTAACTCCTACGAGCAGTACTTC.

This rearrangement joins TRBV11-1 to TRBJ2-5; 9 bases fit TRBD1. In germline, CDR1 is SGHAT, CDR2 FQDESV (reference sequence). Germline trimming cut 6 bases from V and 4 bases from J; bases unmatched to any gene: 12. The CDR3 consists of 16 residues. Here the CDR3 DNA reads TGTGCCAGCAGTTATGGGCCGGGACAGGGCCGAGAGACCCAGTACTTC. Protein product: CASSYGPGQGRETQYF.

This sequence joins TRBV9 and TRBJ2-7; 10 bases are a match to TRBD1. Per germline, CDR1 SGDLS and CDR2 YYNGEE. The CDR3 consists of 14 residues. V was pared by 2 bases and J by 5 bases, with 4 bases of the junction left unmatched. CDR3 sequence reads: CASSVGTGVDEQYF. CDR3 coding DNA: TGTGCCAGCAGCGTTGGGACAGGGGTCGACGAGCAGTACTTC.

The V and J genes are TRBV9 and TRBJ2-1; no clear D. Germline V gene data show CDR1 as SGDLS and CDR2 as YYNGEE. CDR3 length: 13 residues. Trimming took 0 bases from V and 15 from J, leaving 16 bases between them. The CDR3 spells CASSVAGDVGRFF. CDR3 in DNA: TGTGCCAGCAGCGTAGCTGGAGACGTCGGGCGGTTCTTC.